Below, 16 T cell receptor beta chains from the same sample are listed, as sequenced in a study of blood T cell repertoires in COVID-19. Clones were sequenced by immunoSEQ multiplex PCR, and TCRdb holds only the in-frame ones, with some missing. The sample lists some 250,000 clones, roughly 80% occurring once. The sample taken for sequencing was peripheral blood. The receptor source for this set is a woman of 80 years or more with acute or convalescent COVID-19.

The chain uses TRBV5-5 and TRBJ2-7, with D perhaps TRBD2 (5 bases). Germline CDR1 is SGHKS and CDR2 is YYEKEE (reference sequence). V was clipped by 4 bases and J by 0 bases, with 17 bases between them. This CDR3 contains 16 residues. CDR3 in amino acids: CASSLLLASSSYEQYF. CDR3 DNA sequence: TGTGCCAGCAGCCTCCTCTTAGCGTCGAGCTCCTACGAGCAGTACTTC. The full variable domain, completed using reference TRBV5-5 and TRBJ2-7, is DAGVTQSPTHLIKTRGQQVTLRCSPISGHKSVSWYQQVLGQGPQFIFQYYEKEERGRGNFPDRFSARQFPNYSSELNVNALLLGDSALYLCASSLLLASSSYEQYFGPGTRLTVT.

The CDR3 spells CASSEGQGGNQPQHF. DNA of the CDR3: TGTGCCAGCAGTGAAGGGCAGGGGGGAAATCAGCCCCAGCATTTT. The V call is TRBV6-1, the J call TRBJ1-5; 7 nucleotides align to TRBD1. The CDR3 spans 15 residues. The germline V gene encodes CDR1 MNHNS and CDR2 SASEGT. Trimming took 1 base from V and 4 from J; bases not matched to a gene: 4.

This clone came up once. The chain links TRBV5-5 to TRBJ2-7; D possibly corresponds to TRBD1 (7 bases). Trimming took 0 bases from V and 1 from J, leaving 11 bases between them. The CDR3 has 15 residues. CDR1 and CDR2 (germline): SGHKS, YYEKEE (reference sequence). CDR3 amino acids: CASSLGRGLSYEQYF. In DNA, the CDR3 is TGTGCCAGCAGCTTGGGGAGGGGGCTATCCTACGAGCAGTACTTC.

The rearrangement uses TRBV9 and TRBJ2-3; D not resolved. V dropped 3 bases and J dropped 1 base, with 12 bases sitting between them. The CDR3 sequence is 15 residues long. Germline V CDR1 and CDR2: SGDLS, YYNGEE. The CDR3, as DNA: TGTGCCAGCAGCGCAGCCCACCGGGGCACAGATACGCAGTATTTT. Protein sequence: CASSAAHRGTDTQYF.

This clone appeared a single time. This sequence joins TRBV7-2 and TRBJ1-1; a weak D match, TRBD1 (5 bases). Germline CDR1 SGHTA, CDR2 FQGNSA. The CDR3 extends over 14 amino acids. Trimming cost V 1 base and J 4 bases, with 10 bases left between them. The CDR3 region is CASSLVGVGTEAFF. The CDR3 DNA reads as TGTGCCAGCAGCTTAGTAGGGGTGGGCACTGAAGCTTTCTTT.

The chain couples TRBV18 to TRBJ1-2; perhaps TRBD1 as D (6 bases). Trimming stripped 2 bases from V and 8 bases from J, with 18 bases between. The CDR3 totals 15 residues. The germline V gene encodes CDR1 KGHSH and CDR2 LQKENI. The CDR3 spells CASSPVDSPTSGYTF. CDR3 nucleotides: TGTGCCAGCTCACCAGTGGACAGCCCGACGTCGGGCTACACCTTC.

This clone was detected only once. This chain uses TRBV9 with TRBJ2-1; no clear D gene. V lost 4 bases and J 6 bases, leaving 14 bases between the germline ends. The CDR3 consists of 14 residues. Germline V gene sequence: CDR1 SGDLS, CDR2 YYNGEE. CDR3 sequence reads: CASSSSRVGNEQFF. The CDR3 DNA reads TGTGCCAGCAGCTCGAGCCGGGTAGGCAATGAGCAGTTCTTC. Filled out from reference TRBV9 and TRBJ2-1, the complete variable domain reads DSGVTQTPKHLITATGQRVTLRCSPRSGDLSVYWYQQSLDQGLQFLIQYYNGEERAKGNILERFSAQQFPDLHSELNLSSLELGDSALYFCASSSSRVGNEQFFGPGTRLTVL.

The CDR3 here is CASSTNRGLLNTEAFF. CDR3 DNA sequence: TGTGCCAGTAGTACCAACAGGGGTCTCCTGAACACTGAAGCTTTCTTT. The chain carries TRBV19 and TRBJ1-1, with 7 bases matching TRBD1. Germline CDR1 and CDR2: LNHDA and SQIVND (reference sequence). V lost 4 bases and J lost 0; bases outside the gene matches: 8. CDR3 length: 16 residues.

V usage is TRBV11-3 and J usage is TRBJ2-7; perhaps TRBD2 as D (5 bases). The germline gives CDR1 SGHNT, CDR2 YENEEA. This CDR3 spans 13 amino acids. V was cut by 1 base and J by 6 bases, with 10 bases left in between. The CDR3 DNA reads TGTGCCAGCAGCTTAGCAAGGGAGAGCGAGCAGTACTTC. Translation gives CASSLARESEQYF. Together with reference TRBV11-3 and TRBJ2-7, the CDR3 gives the full variable domain: EAGVVQSPRYKIIEKKQPVAFWCNPISGHNTLYWYLQNLGQGPELLIRYENEEAVDDSQLPKDRFSAERLKGVDSTLKIQPAELGDSAVYLCASSLARESEQYFGPGTRLTVT.

The gene calls are TRBV27 and TRBJ2-2; tentatively, D is TRBD1 (6 bases). Germline V gives CDR1 MNHEY, CDR2 SMNVEV (reference sequence). This CDR3 spans 16 amino acids. Trimming took off 5 bases at V and 2 bases at J, with 15 bases between the two ends. The CDR3 bases are TGTGCCAGCAGTCTCAACACGGGACATAACACCGGGGAGCTGTTTTTT. The encoded protein is CASSLNTGHNTGELFF.

The rearrangement joins TRBV20-1 to TRBJ1-1; TRBD1 might be the D (6 bases). Germline V gives CDR1 DFQATT, CDR2 SNEGSKA (reference sequence). CDR3 length equals 11 residues. V lost 4 bases to trimming and J lost 8 bases, with 11 bases between them. CDR3: CSAKSTGEAFF. In nucleotides, the CDR3 is TGCAGTGCTAAAAGCACAGGGGAAGCTTTCTTT.

In this sample, this clone turned up once. The J gene is TRBJ1-1, the V gene TRBV7-2; TRBD1 matches 7 bases. This CDR3 contains 14 residues. Germline V gene lookup returns CDR1 SGHTA and CDR2 FQGNSA. The V segment lost 2 bases and the J segment 0 bases; nucleotides outside the gene matches: 0. This chain's CDR3 is CASSLQGVNTEAFF. CDR3 bases: TGTGCCAGCAGCTTACAGGGGGTGAACACTGAAGCTTTCTTT.

The J gene is TRBJ1-2, the V gene TRBV27; 8 nucleotides match TRBD1. The CDR3 sequence is 15 residues long. Germline V lookup: CDR1 MNHEY, CDR2 SMNVEV (reference sequence). V gave up 2 bases and J gave up 7 bases; unmatched junction bases: 9. CDR3 amino acids: CASSLQGAISGGYTF. CDR3 DNA sequence: TGTGCCAGCAGTTTACAGGGGGCGATTTCAGGTGGCTACACCTTC.

This clone has a handful of counts. This chain links TRBV3-1 (or the pseudogene TRBV3-2) with TRBJ2-1, with D hard to call. CDR3 length: 15 amino acids. The V gene lost 4 bases and the J gene lost 0 bases, with 10 bases spanning the gap. Per germline, CDR1 LGHDT and CDR2 YNNKEL (reference sequence). CDR3 bases: TGTGCCAGCAGCCCGTCCAGAGGCTCCTACAATGAGCAGTTCTTC. Translation: CASSPSRGSYNEQFF.

The table lists this clone with a few counts. The CDR3 coding sequence is TGTGCCAGCAGTTACTCTGACAGTCGGGGGCCCCTCCACTTT. Its protein is CASSYSDSRGPLHF. The V and J genes are TRBV6-5 and TRBJ1-6, with D perhaps matching TRBD1 (5 bases). From germline, CDR1 is MNHEY and CDR2 SVGAGI. Trimming took off 0 bases at V and 13 bases at J, with 13 bases between the two ends. The CDR3 runs 14 residues.

The J gene is TRBJ1-5, the V gene TRBV28; 9 bases are a match to TRBD1. CDR1 and CDR2 (germline): MDHEN, SYDVKM. There are 16 residues in the CDR3. The V segment lost 5 bases and the J segment 0 bases; nucleotides outside the gene matches: 5. The CDR3 coding sequence is TGTGCCAGCAGTACCTGGACAGGGGTTAGCAATCAGCCCCAGCATTTT. This gives the protein CASSTWTGVSNQPQHF. Combining the CDR3 with reference TRBV28 and TRBJ1-5 gives the whole variable domain DVKVTQSSRYLVKRTGEKVFLECVQDMDHENMFWYRQDPGLGLRLIYFSYDVKMKEKGDIPEGYSVSREKKERFSLILESASTNQTSMYLCASSTWTGVSNQPQHFGDGTRLSIL.